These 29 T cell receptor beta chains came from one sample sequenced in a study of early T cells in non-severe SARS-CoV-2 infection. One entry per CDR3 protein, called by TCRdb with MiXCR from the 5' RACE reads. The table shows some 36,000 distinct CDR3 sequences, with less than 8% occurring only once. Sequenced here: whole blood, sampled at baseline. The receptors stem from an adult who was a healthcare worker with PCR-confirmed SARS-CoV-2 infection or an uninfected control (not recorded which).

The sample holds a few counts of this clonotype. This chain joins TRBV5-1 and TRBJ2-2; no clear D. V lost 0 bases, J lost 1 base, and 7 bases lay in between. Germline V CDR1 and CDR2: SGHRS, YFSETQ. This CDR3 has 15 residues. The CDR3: CASSLAAVNTGELFF. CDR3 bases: TGCGCCAGCAGCTTGGCAGCCGTGAACACCGGGGAGCTGTTTTTT. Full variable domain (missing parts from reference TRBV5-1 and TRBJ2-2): KAGVTQTPRYLIKTRGQQVTLSCSPISGHRSVSWYQQTPGQGLQFLFEYFSETQRNKGNFPGRFSGRQFSNSRSEMNVSTLELGDSALYLCASSLAAVNTGELFFGEGSRLTVL.

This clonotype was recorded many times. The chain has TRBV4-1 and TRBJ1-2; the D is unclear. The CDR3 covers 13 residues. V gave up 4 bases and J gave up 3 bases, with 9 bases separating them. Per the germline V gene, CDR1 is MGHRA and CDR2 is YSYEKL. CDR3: CASSPSEYYGYTF. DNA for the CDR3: TGCGCCAGCAGCCCCTCCGAATACTATGGCTACACCTTC.

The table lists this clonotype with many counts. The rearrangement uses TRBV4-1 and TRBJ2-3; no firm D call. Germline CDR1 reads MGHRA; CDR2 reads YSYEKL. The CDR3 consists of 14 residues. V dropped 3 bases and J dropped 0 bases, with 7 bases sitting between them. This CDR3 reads CASSHLTSTDTQYF. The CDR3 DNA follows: TGCGCCAGCAGCCACCTGACTAGCACAGATACGCAGTATTTT.

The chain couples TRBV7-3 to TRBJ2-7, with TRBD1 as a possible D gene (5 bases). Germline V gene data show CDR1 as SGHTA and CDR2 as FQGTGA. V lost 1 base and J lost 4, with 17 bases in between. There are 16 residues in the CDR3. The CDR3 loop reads CASSLNGAAPLYEQYF. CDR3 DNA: TGTGCCAGCAGCTTAAATGGGGCAGCCCCATTATACGAGCAGTACTTC.

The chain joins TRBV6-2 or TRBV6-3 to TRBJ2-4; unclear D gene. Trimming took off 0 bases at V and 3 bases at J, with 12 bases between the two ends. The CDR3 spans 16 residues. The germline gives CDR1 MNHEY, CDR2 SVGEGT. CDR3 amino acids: CASSYSIPEVKNIQYF. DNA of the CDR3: TGTGCCAGCAGTTACTCGATCCCAGAGGTCAAAAACATTCAGTACTTC.

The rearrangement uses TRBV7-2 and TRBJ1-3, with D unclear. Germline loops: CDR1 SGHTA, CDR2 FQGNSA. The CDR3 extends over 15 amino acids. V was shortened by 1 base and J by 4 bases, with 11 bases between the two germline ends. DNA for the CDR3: TGTGCCAGCAGCTTAGGCCCTCTAGGGGGAAACACCATATATTTT. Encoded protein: CASSLGPLGGNTIYF.

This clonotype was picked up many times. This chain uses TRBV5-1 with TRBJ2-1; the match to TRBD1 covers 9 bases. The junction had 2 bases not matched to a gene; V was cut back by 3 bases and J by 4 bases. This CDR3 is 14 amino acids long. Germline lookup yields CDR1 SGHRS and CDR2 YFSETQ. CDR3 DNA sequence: TGCGCCAGCAGCTCCGGGACAGGGTACAATGAGCAGTTCTTC. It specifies CASSSGTGYNEQFF.

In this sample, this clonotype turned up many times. DNA for the CDR3: TGTGCCAGCAGTGATTCAGGGGGCAGGCAGCCCCAGCATTTT. Translation: CASSDSGGRQPQHF. The V and J genes are TRBV25-1 and TRBJ1-5; 8 bases agree with TRBD1. The CDR3 sequence is 14 residues long. CDR1 and CDR2 from the germline V gene are MGHDK and SYGVNS. The junction had 5 bases not matched to a gene; V was cut back by 3 bases and J by 7 bases.

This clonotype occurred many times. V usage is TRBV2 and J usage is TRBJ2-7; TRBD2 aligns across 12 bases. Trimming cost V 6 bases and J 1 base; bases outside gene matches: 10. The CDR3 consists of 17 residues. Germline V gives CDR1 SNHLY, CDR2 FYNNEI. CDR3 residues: CASRKEAGLAGSYEQYF. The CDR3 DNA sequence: TGTGCCAGCAGGAAGGAAGCTGGACTAGCGGGGTCCTACGAGCAGTACTTC.

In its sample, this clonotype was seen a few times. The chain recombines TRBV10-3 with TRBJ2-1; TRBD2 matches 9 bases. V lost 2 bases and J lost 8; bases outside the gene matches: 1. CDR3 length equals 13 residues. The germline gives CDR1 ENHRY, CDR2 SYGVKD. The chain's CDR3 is CAISEGLAHEQFF. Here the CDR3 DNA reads TGTGCCATCAGTGAGGGACTAGCGCATGAGCAGTTCTTC.

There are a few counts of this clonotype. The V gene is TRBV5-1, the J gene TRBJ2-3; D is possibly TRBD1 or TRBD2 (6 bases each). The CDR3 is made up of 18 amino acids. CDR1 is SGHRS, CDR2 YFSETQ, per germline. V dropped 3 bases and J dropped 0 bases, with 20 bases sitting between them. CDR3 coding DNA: TGCGCCAGCAGCTCAATGGTAGGGGGGCCAACTAGCACAGATACGCAGTATTTT. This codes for CASSSMVGGPTSTDTQYF.

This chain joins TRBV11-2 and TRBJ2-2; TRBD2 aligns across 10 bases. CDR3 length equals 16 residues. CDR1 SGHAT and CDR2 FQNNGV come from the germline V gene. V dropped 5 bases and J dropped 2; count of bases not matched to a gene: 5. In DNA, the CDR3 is TGTGCCAGCAGCCCCTGGACTAGCGGCAACACCGGGGAGCTGTTTTTT. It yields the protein CASSPWTSGNTGELFF. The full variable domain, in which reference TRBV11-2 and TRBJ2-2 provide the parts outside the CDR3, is EAGVAQSPRYKIIEKRQSVAFWCNPISGHATLYWYQQILGQGPKLLIQFQNNGVVDDSQLPKDRFSAERLKGVDSTLKIQPAKLEDSAVYLCASSPWTSGNTGELFFGEGSRLTVL.

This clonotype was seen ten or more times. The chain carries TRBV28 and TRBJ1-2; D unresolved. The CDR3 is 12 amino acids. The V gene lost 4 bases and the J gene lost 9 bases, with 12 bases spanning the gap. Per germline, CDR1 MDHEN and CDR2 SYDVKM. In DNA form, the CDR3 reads TGTGCCAGCAGTTCGGGAGTGTTGCGCTACACCTTC. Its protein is CASSSGVLRYTF.

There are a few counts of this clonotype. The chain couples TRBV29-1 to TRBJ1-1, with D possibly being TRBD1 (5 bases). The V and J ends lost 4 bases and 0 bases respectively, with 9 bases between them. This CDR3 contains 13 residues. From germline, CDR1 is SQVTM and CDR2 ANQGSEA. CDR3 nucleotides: TGCAGCGTTGTGGGGGTACTGAACACTGAAGCTTTCTTT. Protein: CSVVGVLNTEAFF.

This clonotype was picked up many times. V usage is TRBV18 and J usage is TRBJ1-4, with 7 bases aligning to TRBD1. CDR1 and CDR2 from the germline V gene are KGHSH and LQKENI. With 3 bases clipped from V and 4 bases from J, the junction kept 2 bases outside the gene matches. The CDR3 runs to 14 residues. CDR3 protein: CASSPTGNNEKLFF. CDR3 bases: TGTGCCAGCTCACCGACAGGGAATAATGAAAAACTGTTTTTT.

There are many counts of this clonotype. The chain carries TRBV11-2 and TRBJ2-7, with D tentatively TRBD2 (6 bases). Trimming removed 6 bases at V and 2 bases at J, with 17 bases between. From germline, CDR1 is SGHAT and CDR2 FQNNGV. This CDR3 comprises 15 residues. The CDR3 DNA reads TGTGCCAGCAGGTACTCCTCCGGGGGTGCCTACGAGCAGTACTTC. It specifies CASRYSSGGAYEQYF. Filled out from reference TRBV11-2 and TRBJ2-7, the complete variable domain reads EAGVAQSPRYKIIEKRQSVAFWCNPISGHATLYWYQQILGQGPKLLIQFQNNGVVDDSQLPKDRFSAERLKGVDSTLKIQPAKLEDSAVYLCASRYSSGGAYEQYFGPGTRLTVT.

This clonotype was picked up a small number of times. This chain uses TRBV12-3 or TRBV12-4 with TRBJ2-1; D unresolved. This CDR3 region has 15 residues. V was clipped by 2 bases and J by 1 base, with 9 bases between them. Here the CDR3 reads CASSLRRESYNEQFF. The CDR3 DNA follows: TGTGCCAGCAGTTTAAGGCGAGAATCCTACAATGAGCAGTTCTTC.

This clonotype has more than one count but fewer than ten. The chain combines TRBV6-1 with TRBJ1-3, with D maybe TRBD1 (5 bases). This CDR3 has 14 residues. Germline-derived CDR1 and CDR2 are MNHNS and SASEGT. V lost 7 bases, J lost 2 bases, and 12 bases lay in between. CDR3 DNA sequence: TGTGCCAGCACCGAGGGAGGGGCTGGAAACACCATATATTTT. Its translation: CASTEGGAGNTIYF.

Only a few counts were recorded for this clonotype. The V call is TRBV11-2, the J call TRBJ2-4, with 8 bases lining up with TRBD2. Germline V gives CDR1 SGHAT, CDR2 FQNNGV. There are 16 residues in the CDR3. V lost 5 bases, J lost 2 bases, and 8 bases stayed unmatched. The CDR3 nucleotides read TGTGCCAGCAGCCCGAGCGGGAGAGTTACCAAAAACATTCAGTACTTC. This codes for CASSPSGRVTKNIQYF. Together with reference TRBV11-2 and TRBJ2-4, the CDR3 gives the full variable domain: EAGVAQSPRYKIIEKRQSVAFWCNPISGHATLYWYQQILGQGPKLLIQFQNNGVVDDSQLPKDRFSAERLKGVDSTLKIQPAKLEDSAVYLCASSPSGRVTKNIQYFGAGTRLSVL.

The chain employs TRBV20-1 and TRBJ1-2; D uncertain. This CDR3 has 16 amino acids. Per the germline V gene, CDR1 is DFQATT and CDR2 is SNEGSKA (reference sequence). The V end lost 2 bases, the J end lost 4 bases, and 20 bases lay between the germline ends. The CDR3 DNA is TGCAGTGCTAGATTCATCCAAACCCGAATGGGCTATGGCTACACCTTC. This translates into CSARFIQTRMGYGYTF.

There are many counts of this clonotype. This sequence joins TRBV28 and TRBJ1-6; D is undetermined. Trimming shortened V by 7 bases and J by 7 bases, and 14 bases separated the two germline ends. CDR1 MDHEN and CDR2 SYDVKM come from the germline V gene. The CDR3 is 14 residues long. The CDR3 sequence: CASKLDFGNSPLHF. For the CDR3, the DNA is TGTGCCAGCAAATTAGATTTCGGGAATTCACCCCTCCACTTT.

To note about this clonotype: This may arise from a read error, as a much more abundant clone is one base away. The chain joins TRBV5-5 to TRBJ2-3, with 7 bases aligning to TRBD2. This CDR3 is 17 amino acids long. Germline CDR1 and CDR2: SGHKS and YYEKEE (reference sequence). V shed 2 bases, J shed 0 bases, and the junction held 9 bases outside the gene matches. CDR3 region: CASSFRSTSSSTDTQYF. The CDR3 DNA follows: TGTGCCAGCAGCTTTCGGTCGACTAGCTCTAGCACAGATACGCAGTATTTT.

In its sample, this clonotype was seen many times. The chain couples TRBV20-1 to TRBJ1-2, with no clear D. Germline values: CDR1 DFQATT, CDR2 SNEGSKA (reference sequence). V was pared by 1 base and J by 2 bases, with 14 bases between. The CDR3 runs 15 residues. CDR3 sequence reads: CSARATAYGNYGYTF. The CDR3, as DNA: TGCAGTGCTAGAGCAACAGCCTACGGCAACTATGGCTACACCTTC.

The CDR3 loop is CASSPGTDNEQYF. DNA of the CDR3: TGTGCCAGCAGCCCCGGGACAGATAACGAGCAGTACTTC. V and J are TRBV3-1 and TRBJ2-7; 7 positions agree with TRBD1. The junction had 5 bases not matched to a gene; V was cut back by 4 bases and J by 5 bases. Germline CDR1 LGHDT, CDR2 YNNKEL (reference sequence). This CDR3 has 13 residues.

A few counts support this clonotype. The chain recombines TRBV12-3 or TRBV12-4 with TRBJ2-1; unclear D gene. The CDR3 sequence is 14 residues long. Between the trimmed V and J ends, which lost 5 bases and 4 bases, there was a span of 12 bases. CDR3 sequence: CASSPETKYNEQFF. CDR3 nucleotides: TGTGCCAGCAGTCCCGAGACAAAGTACAATGAGCAGTTCTTC.

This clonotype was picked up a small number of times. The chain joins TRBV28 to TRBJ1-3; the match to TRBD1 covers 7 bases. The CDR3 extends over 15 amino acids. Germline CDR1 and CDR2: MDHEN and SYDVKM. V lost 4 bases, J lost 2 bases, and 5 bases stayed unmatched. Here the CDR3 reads CASSSTGSAGNTIYF. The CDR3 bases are TGTGCCAGCAGTTCGACAGGGTCTGCTGGAAACACCATATATTTT.

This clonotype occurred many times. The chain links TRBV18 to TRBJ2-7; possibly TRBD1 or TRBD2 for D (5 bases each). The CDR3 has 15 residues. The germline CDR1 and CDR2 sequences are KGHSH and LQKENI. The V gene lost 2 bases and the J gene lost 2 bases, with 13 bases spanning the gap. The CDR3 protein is CASSPSGASPYEQYF. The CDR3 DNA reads TGTGCCAGCTCACCATCCGGGGCTAGCCCCTACGAGCAGTACTTC.

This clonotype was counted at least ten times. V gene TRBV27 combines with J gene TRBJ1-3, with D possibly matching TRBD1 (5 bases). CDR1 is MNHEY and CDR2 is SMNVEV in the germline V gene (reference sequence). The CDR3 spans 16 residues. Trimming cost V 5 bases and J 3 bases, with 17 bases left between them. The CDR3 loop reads CASSLSPDTRGNTIYF. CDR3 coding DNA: TGTGCCAGCAGTCTTAGTCCGGACACGCGTGGAAACACCATATATTTT.

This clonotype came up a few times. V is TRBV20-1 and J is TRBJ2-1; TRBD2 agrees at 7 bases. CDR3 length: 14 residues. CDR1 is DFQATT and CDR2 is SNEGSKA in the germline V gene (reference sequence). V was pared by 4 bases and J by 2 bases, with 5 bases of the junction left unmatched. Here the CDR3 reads CSATTGGTYNEQFF. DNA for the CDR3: TGCAGTGCTACTACGGGGGGAACCTACAATGAGCAGTTCTTC.